The 26 T cell receptor beta chains listed next were all sequenced from one sample in a study of blood T cell repertoires in COVID-19. Profiling relied on immunoSEQ multiplex PCR, and the TCRdb table lists in-frame clones only, not all of them. This table holds a few hundred thousand clones, more than 75% found once. Sample: PBMCs or T cells enriched from blood (not recorded which). Receptors were obtained from a woman aged 18 to 35 who had recovered from COVID-19.

This rearrangement joins TRBV27 to TRBJ1-3; maybe TRBD1 (5 bases). The CDR3 has 14 amino acids. Germline lookup yields CDR1 MNHEY and CDR2 SMNVEV (reference sequence). Deletions cut 5 bases from V and 2 bases from J, with 10 bases between. The CDR3 DNA follows: TGTGCCAGCAGTAAAGGGGAAGCTGGAAACACCATATATTTT. This sequence encodes CASSKGEAGNTIYF.

The chain uses TRBV5-1 and TRBJ1-4; a possible D gene is TRBD1 (6 bases). Trimming shortened V by 0 bases and J by 8 bases, and 8 bases separated the two germline ends. The CDR3 sequence is 13 residues long. Germline lookup yields CDR1 SGHRS and CDR2 YFSETQ. CDR3 protein: CASSLVGQEKLFF. DNA for the CDR3: TGCGCCAGCAGCTTGGTCGGACAGGAAAAACTGTTTTTT.

This clone has a handful of counts. The chain is built from TRBV11-2 and TRBJ1-2; tentatively, D is TRBD1 (6 bases). Between the trimmed V and J ends, which lost 5 bases and 8 bases, there was a span of 12 bases. The CDR3 length is 12 residues. Germline V gene lookup returns CDR1 SGHAT and CDR2 FQNNGV. The CDR3 spells CASSPHREGYTF. The CDR3 region has the DNA TGTGCCAGCAGCCCCCACAGGGAAGGCTACACCTTC.

This clone has a handful of counts. The V and J genes are TRBV5-1 and TRBJ1-5; D is unresolved. Germline lookup yields CDR1 SGHRS and CDR2 YFSETQ. Trimming removed 4 bases from V and 3 bases from J, with 14 bases in between. The CDR3 spans 15 residues. The CDR3 protein is CASSRRSGDNQPQHF. CDR3 in DNA: TGCGCCAGCAGCCGGAGGTCGGGTGACAATCAGCCCCAGCATTTT.

The J gene is TRBJ1-1, the V gene TRBV5-4; 8 bases map to TRBD1. Trimming at V came to 10 bases and at J to 0 bases, leaving 11 bases not matched to a gene. The V gene's germline CDR1 is SGHNT and CDR2 YYREEE (reference sequence). This CDR3 is 15 amino acids long. CDR3 region: CAWGDRGGLNTEAFF. As DNA, the CDR3 is TGTGCCTGGGGCGACAGGGGAGGGCTGAACACTGAAGCTTTCTTT.

This chain connects TRBV10-3 to TRBJ2-5; TRBD2 might be the D (5 bases). The CDR3 runs to 14 residues. Deletions cut 8 bases from V and 3 bases from J, with 16 bases between. Per germline, CDR1 ENHRY and CDR2 SYGVKD. The CDR3 region has the DNA TGTGCCATCCGGGAATCTTCGGGGAAAGAGACCCAGTACTTC. Encoded protein: CAIRESSGKETQYF.

The chain is built from TRBV6-5 and TRBJ1-2; maybe TRBD1 (5 bases). This CDR3 is built from 13 residues. Germline V gene data show CDR1 as MNHEY and CDR2 as SVGAGI. V was clipped by 8 bases and J by 3 bases, with 13 bases between them. In nucleotides, the CDR3 is TGTGCCAGCGGCAAGGGGCGCCACTATGGCTACACCTTC. Residues: CASGKGRHYGYTF.

On this clone: Given a much more abundant clone one base away, this may be a read error. At the DNA level, this CDR3 is encoded by other sequences in the same sample as well. The chain has TRBV6-1 and TRBJ2-5; 12 nucleotides match TRBD2. The CDR3 length is 15 residues. Germline lookup yields CDR1 MNHNS and CDR2 SASEGT. V lost 3 bases and J lost 4; bases outside the gene matches: 3. CDR3 sequence reads: CASSELAGGPETQYF. The CDR3 DNA reads as TGTGCCAGCAGTGAGCTAGCGGGGGGGCCAGAGACCCAGTACTTC.

The table lists this clone with a count of one. The chain employs TRBV5-8 and TRBJ2-2, with TRBD1 identical over 8 bases. CDR1 and CDR2 from the germline V gene are SGHTS and YDEGEE. The CDR3 totals 17 residues. Losses at the gene ends were 0 bases for V and 1 base for J; bases not matched to a gene: 5. The CDR3 is CASSLAVQGENTGELFF. The DNA for the CDR3 is TGTGCCAGCAGCTTGGCCGTACAGGGGGAGAACACCGGGGAGCTGTTTTTT.

This rearrangement joins TRBV3-1 (or the pseudogene TRBV3-2) to TRBJ2-7; weak D call: TRBD1 (6 bases). The CDR3 is made up of 17 amino acids. The germline V gene has CDR1 LGHDT and CDR2 YNNKEL (reference sequence). Trimming left V 6 bases short and J 0 bases short, with 21 bases between. The chain's CDR3 is CASSIRGGAESSYEQYF. DNA for the CDR3: TGTGCCAGCAGTATTAGAGGGGGAGCTGAGAGCTCCTACGAGCAGTACTTC.

The chain joins TRBV5-6 to TRBJ2-3; D possibly corresponds to TRBD2 (5 bases). Germline V gene lookup returns CDR1 SGHDT and CDR2 YYEEEE. The CDR3 runs 15 residues. The ends were cut back, 0 bases at V and 3 bases at J, with 11 bases in the middle. This CDR3 is CASSLVASGTDTQYF. Here the CDR3 DNA reads TGTGCCAGCAGCTTGGTTGCCAGCGGTACAGATACGCAGTATTTT.

The rearrangement links TRBV28 to TRBJ1-5; D is unresolved. V shed 4 bases and J shed 0 bases, with 13 bases lying between them. The CDR3 consists of 16 residues. Germline V gene data show CDR1 as MDHEN and CDR2 as SYDVKM. In DNA, the CDR3 is TGTGCCAGCAGTTCCCCCCCAGTATTTAGCAATCAGCCCCAGCATTTT. Amino acid sequence: CASSSPPVFSNQPQHF.

The chain employs TRBV6-2 or TRBV6-3 and TRBJ2-5, with D unclear. With 5 bases removed from V and 5 bases from J, the gap between germline ends came to 9 bases. CDR3 size: 12 residues. The germline V gene has CDR1 MNHEY and CDR2 SVGEGT. The CDR3 is CASSRAGETQYF. The CDR3, as DNA: TGTGCCAGCAGTCGTGCCGGGGAGACCCAGTACTTC.

The J gene is TRBJ1-2, the V gene TRBV3-1 (or the pseudogene TRBV3-2), with TRBD1 identical over 7 bases. V gave up 4 bases and J gave up 13 bases; unmatched junction bases: 6. Germline V gives CDR1 LGHDT, CDR2 YNNKEL (reference sequence). The CDR3 runs 11 residues. The CDR3 nucleotides read TGTGCCAGCAGCCGACGACAGGGACTCACCTTC. This encodes CASSRRQGLTF.

The chain recombines TRBV5-4 with TRBJ1-2; TRBD1 matches at 12 bases. The CDR3 runs to 16 residues. Germline CDR1 is SGHNT and CDR2 is YYREEE (reference sequence). J lost 3 bases, V lost 4 bases, and 7 bases had no gene match. The CDR3 sequence: CASSLRDRGLDYGYTF. CDR3 in DNA: TGTGCCAGCAGCCTAAGGGACAGGGGGCTTGACTATGGCTACACCTTC.

V gene TRBV3-1 (or the pseudogene TRBV3-2) combines with J gene TRBJ2-3; 7 bases align to TRBD1. The germline gives CDR1 LGHDT, CDR2 YNNKEL (reference sequence). Trimming cost V 1 base and J 0 bases; bases outside gene matches: 4. The CDR3 is 16 residues long. The CDR3 DNA follows: TGTGCCAGCAGCCAAGGTGGACAGGCGAGCACAGATACGCAGTATTTT. Residues: CASSQGGQASTDTQYF.

The chain has TRBV5-4 and TRBJ1-1; no clear D gene. The CDR3 is 13 residues long. V was trimmed by 5 bases and J by 4 bases, leaving 12 bases between them. The germline gives CDR1 SGHNT, CDR2 YYREEE (reference sequence). The DNA for the CDR3 is TGTGCCAGCAGTTATAAAGGCGGCACTGAAGCTTTCTTT. It translates to CASSYKGGTEAFF.

This chain joins TRBV6-2 or TRBV6-3 and TRBJ2-1; 9 nucleotides line up with TRBD1. The CDR3 has 15 amino acids. Germline V lookup: CDR1 MNHEY, CDR2 SVGEGT. V was clipped by 5 bases and J by 4 bases; unmatched bases: 6. CDR3 coding DNA: TGTGCCAGCAGTGAGGGACAGGGCGGTTACAATGAGCAGTTCTTC. Translating it yields CASSEGQGGYNEQFF.

This chain links TRBV6-5 with TRBJ1-5; no firm D call. V lost 0 bases and J lost 12, with 15 bases in between. Germline V CDR1 and CDR2: MNHEY, SVGAGI. This CDR3 contains 14 residues. The CDR3 is CASSYSQRGNNQHF. As DNA, the CDR3 is TGTGCCAGCAGTTACTCCCAGCGAGGTAATAACCAGCATTTT.

The rearrangement uses TRBV3-1 (or the pseudogene TRBV3-2) and TRBJ1-6, with 9 bases lining up with TRBD1. The CDR3 loop spans 14 amino acids. The ends lost 5 bases at V and 7 bases at J; junction bases unmatched: 3. Germline V CDR1 and CDR2: LGHDT, YNNKEL (reference sequence). The CDR3 sequence is CASSYGQGNSPLHF. DNA of the CDR3: TGTGCCAGCAGCTATGGACAGGGGAATTCACCCCTCCACTTT.

This chain uses TRBV30 with TRBJ2-5; no definite D call. The ends were cut back, 0 bases at V and 8 bases at J, with 10 bases in the middle. Germline V gene lookup returns CDR1 GTSNPN and CDR2 SVGIG (reference sequence). CDR3 length: 12 amino acids. CDR3 in amino acids: CAWSVEQRTQYF. As DNA, the CDR3 is TGTGCCTGGAGTGTAGAACAGAGAACCCAGTACTTC.

The sample holds one count of this clone. CDR3 DNA sequence: TGTGCCAGCAGCTTAGCGATACAGGGATCCTATGGCTACACCTTC. Residues: CASSLAIQGSYGYTF. The chain carries TRBV7-9 and TRBJ1-2, with D possibly being TRBD1 (6 bases). V was clipped by 0 bases and J by 4 bases, with 12 bases between them. The V gene's germline CDR1 is SEHNR and CDR2 FQNEAQ (reference sequence). The CDR3 contains 15 residues.

The chain carries TRBV6-5 and TRBJ2-1; D is perhaps TRBD1 (5 bases). Germline assignment: CDR1 MNHEY and CDR2 SVGAGI. This CDR3 has 14 residues. V was cut by 5 bases and J by 6 bases, with 14 bases left in between. CDR3 bases: TGTGCCAGCAGTAAGACAGAGTTTACCAATGAGCAGTTCTTC. Protein product: CASSKTEFTNEQFF.

This chain connects TRBV11-2 to TRBJ1-4; 8 positions match TRBD1. Germline V gene data show CDR1 as SGHAT and CDR2 as FQNNGV. The CDR3 has 15 residues. Trimming at V came to 5 bases and at J to 3 bases, leaving 5 bases not matched to a gene. The CDR3 here is CASSPPGGPNEKLFF. Written as DNA, the CDR3 is TGTGCCAGCAGCCCACCAGGGGGCCCTAATGAAAAACTGTTTTTT.

The sample holds one count of this clone. V gene TRBV9 combines with J gene TRBJ2-5, with 15 bases fitting TRBD2. The CDR3 runs 18 residues. Trimming took 4 bases from V and 2 from J; bases not matched to a gene: 9. Germline CDR1 reads SGDLS; CDR2 reads YYNGEE. The CDR3 sequence: CASSFGLAGGPTQETQYF. The CDR3 DNA reads as TGTGCCAGCAGCTTTGGACTAGCGGGGGGGCCTACGCAAGAGACCCAGTACTTC.

V is TRBV27 and J is TRBJ2-3; 11 bases match TRBD2. Looked up from germline, CDR1 is MNHEY and CDR2 is SMNVEV (reference sequence). Trimming removed 5 bases from V and 2 bases from J; junction bases left unmatched: 9. The CDR3 is 17 residues long. The CDR3 loop is CASSTTSGDLYTDTQYF. The CDR3 DNA follows: TGTGCCAGCAGTACGACTAGCGGGGACCTTTACACAGATACGCAGTATTTT.